This T cell receptor beta chain was identified during a study of Graves' ophthalmopathy and Graves' hyperthyroidism. Overall study results and limits: Clonotypes were expanded in thyroid at above 0.001 frequency, and most also appeared in blood.

Being free of ophthalmopathy for 18 months of follow-up defined stable hyperthyroidism. None of the included patients had other autoimmune diseases, uncontrolled infections, pregnancy or lactation, as these led to exclusion. As diagnostic evidence, clinical symptoms, serum thyroxine, TRAb, thyroid ultrasound and orbital computed tomography were relied upon. RNA transcripts were the source from which TCR beta CDR3 regions were amplified. RT-PCR was first run with HTBI primers, then multiplex PCR in a second round. TCRdb redid the calling of the multiplex PCR reads with MiXCR, one entry per CDR3 protein. Altogether just over 400,000 distinct CDR3 sequences are present, about 21% being singletons, with the ten largest covering more than 2.5%. The germline V gene encodes CDR1 SNHLY and CDR2 FYNNEI. V gave up 3 bases and J gave up 1 base; unmatched junction bases: 3. The CDR3 has 15 residues. This clonotype was observed at least ten times. The antigen is not known.

The specimen was peripheral blood. The TCR comes from a young woman with stable Graves' hyperthyroidism. This chain connects TRBV2 to TRBJ1-1; TRBD1 agrees at 9 bases. CDR3 residues: CASSDWGQGNTEAFF. The CDR3 DNA sequence: TGTGCCAGCAGTGATTGGGGACAGGGGAACACTGAAGCTTTCTTT.